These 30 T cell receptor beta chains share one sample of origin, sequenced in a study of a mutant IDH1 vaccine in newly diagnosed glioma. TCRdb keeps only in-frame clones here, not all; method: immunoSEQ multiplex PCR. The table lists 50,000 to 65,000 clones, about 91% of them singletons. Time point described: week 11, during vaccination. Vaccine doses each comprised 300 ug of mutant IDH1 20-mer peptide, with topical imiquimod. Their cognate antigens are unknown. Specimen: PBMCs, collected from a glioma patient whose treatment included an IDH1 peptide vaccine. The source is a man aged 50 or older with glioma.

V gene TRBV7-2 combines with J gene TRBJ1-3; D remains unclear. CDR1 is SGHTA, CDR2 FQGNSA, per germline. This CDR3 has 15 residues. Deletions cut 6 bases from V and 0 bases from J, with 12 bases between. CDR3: CASRLNGLSGNTIYF. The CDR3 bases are TGTGCCAGCAGACTTAATGGGCTCTCTGGAAACACCATATATTTT.

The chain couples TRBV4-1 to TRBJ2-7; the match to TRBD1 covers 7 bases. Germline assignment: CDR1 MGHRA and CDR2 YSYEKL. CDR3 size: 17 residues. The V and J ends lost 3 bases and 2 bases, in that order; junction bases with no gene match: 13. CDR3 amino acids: CASSQFLQGRIPYEQYF. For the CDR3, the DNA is TGCGCCAGCAGCCAGTTTCTACAGGGGCGAATTCCCTACGAGCAGTACTTC.

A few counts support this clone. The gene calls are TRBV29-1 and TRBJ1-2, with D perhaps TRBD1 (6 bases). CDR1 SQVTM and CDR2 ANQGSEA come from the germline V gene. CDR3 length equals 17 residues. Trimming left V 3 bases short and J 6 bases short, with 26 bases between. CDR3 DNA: TGCAGCGTTGATAATGGGGGCCGCGGGGCGGCTCACAATGGCTACACCTTC. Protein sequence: CSVDNGGRGAAHNGYTF.

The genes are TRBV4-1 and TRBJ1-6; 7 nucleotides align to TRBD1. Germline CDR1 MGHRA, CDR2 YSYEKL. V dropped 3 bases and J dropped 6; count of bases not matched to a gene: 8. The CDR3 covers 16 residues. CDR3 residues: CASSQIGGAANSPLHF. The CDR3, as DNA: TGCGCCAGCAGCCAGATAGGGGGCGCCGCTAATTCACCCCTCCACTTT.

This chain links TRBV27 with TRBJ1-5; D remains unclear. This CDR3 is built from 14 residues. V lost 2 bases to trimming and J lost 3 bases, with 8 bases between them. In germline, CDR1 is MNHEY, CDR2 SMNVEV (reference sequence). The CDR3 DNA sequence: TGTGCCAGCAGTTTAAGTCGCCCCAATCAGCCCCAGCATTTT. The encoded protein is CASSLSRPNQPQHF.

DNA for the CDR3: TGTGCCACCGAAGCCCGGGGGGACACACTGAAGTTTCCCGGGGAGCTGTTTTTT. Translated, it gives CATEARGDTLKFPGELFF. The chain has TRBV2 and TRBJ2-2, with a possible D match to TRBD2 (7 bases). The germline V and J ends were trimmed by 10 bases and 6 bases, with 30 bases remaining between them. Germline V gene lookup returns CDR1 SNHLY and CDR2 FYNNEI. There are 18 residues in the CDR3.

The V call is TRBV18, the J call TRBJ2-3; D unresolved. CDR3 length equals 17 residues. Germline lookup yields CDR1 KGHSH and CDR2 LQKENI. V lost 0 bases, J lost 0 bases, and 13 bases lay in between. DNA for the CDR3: TGTGCCAGCTCACCACCCCGGGTGCAGACTAGCACAGATACGCAGTATTTT. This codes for CASSPPRVQTSTDTQYF.

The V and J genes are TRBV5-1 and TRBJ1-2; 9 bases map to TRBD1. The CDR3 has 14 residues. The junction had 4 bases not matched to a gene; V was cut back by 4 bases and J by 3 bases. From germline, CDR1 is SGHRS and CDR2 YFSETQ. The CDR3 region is CASSGGQGHYGYTF. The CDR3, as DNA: TGCGCCAGCAGCGGAGGACAGGGGCACTATGGCTACACCTTC. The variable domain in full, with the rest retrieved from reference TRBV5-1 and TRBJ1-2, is KAGVTQTPRYLIKTRGQQVTLSCSPISGHRSVSWYQQTPGQGLQFLFEYFSETQRNKGNFPGRFSGRQFSNSRSEMNVSTLELGDSALYLCASSGGQGHYGYTFGSGTRLTVV.

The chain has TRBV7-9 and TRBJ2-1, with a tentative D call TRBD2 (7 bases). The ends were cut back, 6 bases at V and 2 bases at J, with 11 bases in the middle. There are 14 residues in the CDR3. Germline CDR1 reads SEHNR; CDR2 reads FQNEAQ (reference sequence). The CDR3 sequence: CASRGGGAYNEQFF. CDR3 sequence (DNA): TGTGCCAGCAGAGGAGGGGGGGCCTACAATGAGCAGTTCTTC.

The CDR3 reads CASSLKLAGEVYNEQFF. The CDR3 DNA follows: TGTGCCAGCAGCTTAAAGCTGGCGGGAGAGGTTTACAATGAGCAGTTCTTC. The J gene is TRBJ2-1, the V gene TRBV11-2; 7 bases fit TRBD2. Unmatched junction bases numbered 11, after V lost 2 bases and J lost 4 bases. The CDR3 consists of 17 residues. CDR1 and CDR2 (germline): SGHAT, FQNNGV.

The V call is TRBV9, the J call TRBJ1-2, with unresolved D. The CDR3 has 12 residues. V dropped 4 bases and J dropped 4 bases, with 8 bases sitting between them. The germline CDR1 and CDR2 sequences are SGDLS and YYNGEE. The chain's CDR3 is CASSSPAYGYTF. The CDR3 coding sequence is TGTGCCAGCAGCTCCCCCGCCTATGGCTACACCTTC.

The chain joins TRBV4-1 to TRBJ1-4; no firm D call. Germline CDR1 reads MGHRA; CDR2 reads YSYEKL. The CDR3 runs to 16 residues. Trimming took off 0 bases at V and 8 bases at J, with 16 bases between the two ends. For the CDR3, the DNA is TGCGCCAGCAGCCAAGAGGATTACCTGGGTGGAGAAAAACTGTTTTTT. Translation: CASSQEDYLGGEKLFF.

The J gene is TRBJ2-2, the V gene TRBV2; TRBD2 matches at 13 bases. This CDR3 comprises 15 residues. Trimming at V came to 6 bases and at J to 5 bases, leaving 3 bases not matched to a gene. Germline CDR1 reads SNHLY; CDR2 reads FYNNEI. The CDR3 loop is CASRGTSGATGELFF. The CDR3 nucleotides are TGTGCCAGCAGGGGGACTAGCGGGGCAACCGGGGAGCTGTTTTTT.

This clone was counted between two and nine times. The CDR3 loop is CASRKDAGWGVANTEAFF. For the CDR3, the DNA is TGTGCCAGCAGAAAAGATGCTGGATGGGGGGTGGCGAACACTGAAGCTTTCTTT. The chain links TRBV4-2 to TRBJ1-1; tentative D call: TRBD1 (5 bases). CDR3 length: 18 residues. V lost 6 bases and J 1 base, leaving 24 bases between the germline ends. CDR1 and CDR2 from the germline V gene are LGHNA and YNFKEQ.

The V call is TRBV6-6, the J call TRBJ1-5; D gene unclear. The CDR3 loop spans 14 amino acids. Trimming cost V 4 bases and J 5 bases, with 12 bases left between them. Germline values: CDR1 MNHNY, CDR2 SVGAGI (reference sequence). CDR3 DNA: TGTGCCAGCAGTTCCACAGAATGGGATCAGCCCCAGCATTTT. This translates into CASSSTEWDQPQHF.

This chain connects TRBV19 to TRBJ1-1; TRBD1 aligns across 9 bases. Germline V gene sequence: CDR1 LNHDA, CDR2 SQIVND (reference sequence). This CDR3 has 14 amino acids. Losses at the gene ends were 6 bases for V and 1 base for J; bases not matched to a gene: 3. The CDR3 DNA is TGTGCCAGTAGCGGGGACAGGGAGAACACTGAAGCTTTCTTT. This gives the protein CASSGDRENTEAFF.

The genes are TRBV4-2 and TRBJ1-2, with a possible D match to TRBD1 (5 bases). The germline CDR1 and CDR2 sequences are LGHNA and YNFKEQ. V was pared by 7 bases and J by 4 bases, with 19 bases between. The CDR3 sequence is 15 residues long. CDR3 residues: CASTSEIQGSYGYTF. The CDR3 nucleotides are TGTGCCAGCACCTCGGAAATCCAGGGTTCCTATGGCTACACCTTC.

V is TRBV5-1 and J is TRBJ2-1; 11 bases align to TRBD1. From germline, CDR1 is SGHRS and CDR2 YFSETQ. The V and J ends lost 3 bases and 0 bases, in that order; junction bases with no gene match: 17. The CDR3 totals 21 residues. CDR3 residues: CASSSVTGTGGSGSSYNEQFF. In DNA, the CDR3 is TGCGCCAGCAGCTCAGTCACCGGGACAGGGGGTTCGGGGAGCTCCTACAATGAGCAGTTCTTC. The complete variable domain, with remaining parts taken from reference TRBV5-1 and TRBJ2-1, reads KAGVTQTPRYLIKTRGQQVTLSCSPISGHRSVSWYQQTPGQGLQFLFEYFSETQRNKGNFPGRFSGRQFSNSRSEMNVSTLELGDSALYLCASSSVTGTGGSGSSYNEQFFGPGTRLTVL.

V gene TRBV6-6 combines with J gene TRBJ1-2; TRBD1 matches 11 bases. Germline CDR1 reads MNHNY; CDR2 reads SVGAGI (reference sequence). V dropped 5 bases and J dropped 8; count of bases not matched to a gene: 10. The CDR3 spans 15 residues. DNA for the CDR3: TGTGCCAGCAGTGCGAGGACAGGGGGCGCGTCGGGCTACACCTTC. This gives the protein CASSARTGGASGYTF.

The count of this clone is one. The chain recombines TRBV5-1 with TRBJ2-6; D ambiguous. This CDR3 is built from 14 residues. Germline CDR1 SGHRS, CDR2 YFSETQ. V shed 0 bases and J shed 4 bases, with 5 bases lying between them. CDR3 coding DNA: TGCGCCAGCAGCTTGGTCGGAGGGGCCAACGTCCTGACTTTC. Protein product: CASSLVGGANVLTF.

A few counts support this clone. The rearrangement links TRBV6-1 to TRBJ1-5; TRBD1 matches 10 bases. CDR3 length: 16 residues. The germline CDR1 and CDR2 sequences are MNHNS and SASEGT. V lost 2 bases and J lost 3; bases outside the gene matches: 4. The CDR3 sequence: CASSEPTGGFNQPQHF. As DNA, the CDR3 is TGTGCCAGCAGTGAACCGACAGGGGGCTTCAATCAGCCCCAGCATTTT.

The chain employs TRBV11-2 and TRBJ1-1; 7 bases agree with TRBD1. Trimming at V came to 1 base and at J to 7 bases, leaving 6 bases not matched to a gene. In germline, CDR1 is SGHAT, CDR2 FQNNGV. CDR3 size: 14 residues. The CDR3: CASSLVQGGIEAFF. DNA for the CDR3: TGTGCCAGCAGCTTAGTGCAGGGGGGTATTGAAGCTTTCTTT.

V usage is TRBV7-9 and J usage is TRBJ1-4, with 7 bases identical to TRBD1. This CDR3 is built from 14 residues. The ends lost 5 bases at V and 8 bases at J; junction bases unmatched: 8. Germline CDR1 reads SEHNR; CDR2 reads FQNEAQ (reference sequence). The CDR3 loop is CASSPTDRAEKLFF. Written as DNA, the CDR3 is TGTGCCAGCAGCCCAACAGACAGGGCAGAAAAACTGTTTTTT.

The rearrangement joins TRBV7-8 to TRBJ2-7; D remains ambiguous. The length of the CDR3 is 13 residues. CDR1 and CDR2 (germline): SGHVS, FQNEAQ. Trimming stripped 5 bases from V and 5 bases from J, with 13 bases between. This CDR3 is CASSTRMGNEQYF. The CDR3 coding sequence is TGTGCCAGCAGCACCCGAATGGGGAACGAGCAGTACTTC.

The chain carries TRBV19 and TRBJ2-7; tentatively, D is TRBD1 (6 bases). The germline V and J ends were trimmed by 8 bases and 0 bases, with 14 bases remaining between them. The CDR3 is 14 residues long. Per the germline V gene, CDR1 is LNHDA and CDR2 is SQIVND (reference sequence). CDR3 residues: CASARRGSSYEQYF. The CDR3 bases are TGTGCCAGTGCGCGCAGGGGAAGCTCCTACGAGCAGTACTTC. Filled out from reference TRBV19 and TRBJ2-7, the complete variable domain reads DGGITQSPKYLFRKEGQNVTLSCEQNLNHDAMYWYRQDPGQGLRLIYYSQIVNDFQKGDIAEGYSVSREKKESFPLTVTSAQKNPTAFYLCASARRGSSYEQYFGPGTRLTVT.

CDR3 nucleotide sequence: TGTGCCAGCAGCTTAGGGTACAGGAGCTCTGGAAACACCATATATTTT. Translated, it gives CASSLGYRSSGNTIYF. This chain links TRBV7-2 with TRBJ1-3, with D possibly TRBD1 on 5 matching bases. Germline values: CDR1 SGHTA, CDR2 FQGNSA. V was cut by 1 base and J by 0 bases, with 10 bases left in between. The CDR3 length is 16 residues.

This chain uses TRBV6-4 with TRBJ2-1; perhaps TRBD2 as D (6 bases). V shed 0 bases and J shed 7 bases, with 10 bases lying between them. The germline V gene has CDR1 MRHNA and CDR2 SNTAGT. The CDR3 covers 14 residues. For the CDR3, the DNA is TGTGCCAGCAGTGACTCGACTGGGGGGAATGAGCAGTTCTTC. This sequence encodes CASSDSTGGNEQFF.

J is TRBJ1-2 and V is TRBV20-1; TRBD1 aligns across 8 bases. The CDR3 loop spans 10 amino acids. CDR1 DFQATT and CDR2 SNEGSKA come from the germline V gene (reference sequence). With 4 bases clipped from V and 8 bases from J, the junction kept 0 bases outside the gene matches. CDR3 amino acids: CSATGGGYTF. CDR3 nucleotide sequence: TGCAGTGCTACAGGGGGCGGCTACACCTTC.

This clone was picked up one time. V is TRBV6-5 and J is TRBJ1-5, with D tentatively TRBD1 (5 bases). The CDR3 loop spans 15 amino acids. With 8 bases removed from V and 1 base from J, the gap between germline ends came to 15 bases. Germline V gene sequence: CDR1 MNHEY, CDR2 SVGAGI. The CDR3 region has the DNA TGTGCCAGCGAACCGACAGTTCAGAGCAATCAGCCCCAGCATTTT. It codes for CASEPTVQSNQPQHF.

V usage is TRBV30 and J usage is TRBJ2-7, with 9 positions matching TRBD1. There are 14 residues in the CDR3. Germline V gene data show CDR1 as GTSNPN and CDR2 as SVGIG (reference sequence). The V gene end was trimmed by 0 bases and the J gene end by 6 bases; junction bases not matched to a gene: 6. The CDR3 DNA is TGTGCCTGGAGTGTAGGGACAGGGCTCGGCGAGCAGTACTTC. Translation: CAWSVGTGLGEQYF.